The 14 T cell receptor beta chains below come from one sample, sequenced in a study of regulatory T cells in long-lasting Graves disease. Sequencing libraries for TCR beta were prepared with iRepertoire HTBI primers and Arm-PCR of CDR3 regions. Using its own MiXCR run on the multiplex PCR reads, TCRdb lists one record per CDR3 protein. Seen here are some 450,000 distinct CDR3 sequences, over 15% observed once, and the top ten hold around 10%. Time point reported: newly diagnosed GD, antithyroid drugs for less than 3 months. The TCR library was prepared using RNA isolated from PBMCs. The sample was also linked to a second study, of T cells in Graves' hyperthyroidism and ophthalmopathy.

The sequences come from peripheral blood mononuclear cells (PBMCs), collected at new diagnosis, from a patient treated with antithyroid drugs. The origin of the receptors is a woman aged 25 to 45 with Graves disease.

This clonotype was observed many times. The chain's CDR3 is CASSPGTSRVRNSPLHF. As DNA, the CDR3 is TGTGCCAGCTCACCGGGGACGTCGCGGGTCAGGAATTCACCCCTCCACTTT. J is TRBJ1-6 and V is TRBV18; D possibly corresponds to TRBD1 (5 bases). V dropped 3 bases and J dropped 7 bases, with 19 bases sitting between them. The CDR3 runs to 17 residues. Germline V gene sequence: CDR1 KGHSH, CDR2 LQKENI.

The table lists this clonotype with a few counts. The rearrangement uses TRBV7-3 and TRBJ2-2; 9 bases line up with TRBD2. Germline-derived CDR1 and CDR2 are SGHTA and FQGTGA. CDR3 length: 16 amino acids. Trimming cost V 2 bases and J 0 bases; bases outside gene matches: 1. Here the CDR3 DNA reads TGTGCCAGCAGCTTAGCGGGAGGGCCGAACACCGGGGAGCTGTTTTTT. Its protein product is CASSLAGGPNTGELFF.

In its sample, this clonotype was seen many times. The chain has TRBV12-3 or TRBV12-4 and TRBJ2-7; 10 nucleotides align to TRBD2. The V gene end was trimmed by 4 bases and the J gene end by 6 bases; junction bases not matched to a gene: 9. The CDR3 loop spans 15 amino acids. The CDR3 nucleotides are TGTGCCAGCAGTTCCAGCGGGAGGGCTTTTGCCGAGCAGTACTTC. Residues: CASSSSGRAFAEQYF.

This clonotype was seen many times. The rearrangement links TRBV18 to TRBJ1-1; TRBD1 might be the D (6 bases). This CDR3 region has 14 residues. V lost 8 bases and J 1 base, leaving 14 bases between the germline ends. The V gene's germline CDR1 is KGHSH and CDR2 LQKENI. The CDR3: CASSREGGNTEAFF. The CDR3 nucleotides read TGTGCCAGCAGTCGCGAGGGGGGGAACACTGAAGCTTTCTTT.

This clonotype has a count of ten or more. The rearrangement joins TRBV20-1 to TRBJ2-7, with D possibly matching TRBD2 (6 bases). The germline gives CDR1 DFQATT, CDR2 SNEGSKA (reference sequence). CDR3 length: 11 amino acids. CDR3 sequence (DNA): TGCAGGAGGATAGCGGACTACGAGCAGTACTTC. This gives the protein CRRIADYEQYF.

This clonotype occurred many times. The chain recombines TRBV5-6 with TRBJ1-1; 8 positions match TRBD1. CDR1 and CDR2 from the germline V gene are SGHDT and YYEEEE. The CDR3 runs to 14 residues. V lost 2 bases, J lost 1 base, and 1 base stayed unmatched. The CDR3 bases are TGTGCCAGCAGCTTCGGACAGGGGAACACTGAAGCTTTCTTT. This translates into CASSFGQGNTEAFF.

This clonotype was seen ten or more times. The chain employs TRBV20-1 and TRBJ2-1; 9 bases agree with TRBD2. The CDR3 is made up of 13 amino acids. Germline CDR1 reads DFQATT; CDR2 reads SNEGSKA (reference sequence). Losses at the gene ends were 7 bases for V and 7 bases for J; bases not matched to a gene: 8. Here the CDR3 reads CSVRLAGLNEQFF. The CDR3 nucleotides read TGCAGTGTCAGGCTAGCGGGATTAAATGAGCAGTTCTTC.

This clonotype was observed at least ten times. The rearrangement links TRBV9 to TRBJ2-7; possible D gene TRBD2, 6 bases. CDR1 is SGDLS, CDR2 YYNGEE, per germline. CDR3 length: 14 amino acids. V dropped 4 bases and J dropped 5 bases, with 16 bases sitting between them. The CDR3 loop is CASSPRGASDEQYF. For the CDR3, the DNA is TGTGCCAGCAGCCCCCGCGGGGCTAGCGACGAGCAGTACTTC.

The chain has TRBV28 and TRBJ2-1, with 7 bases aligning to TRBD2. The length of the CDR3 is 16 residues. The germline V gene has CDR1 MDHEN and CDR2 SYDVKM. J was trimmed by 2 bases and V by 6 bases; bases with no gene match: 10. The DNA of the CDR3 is TGTGCCAGCAGCCCCCAGGGAGGGCCCCCCTACAATGAGCAGTTCTTC. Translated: CASSPQGGPPYNEQFF.

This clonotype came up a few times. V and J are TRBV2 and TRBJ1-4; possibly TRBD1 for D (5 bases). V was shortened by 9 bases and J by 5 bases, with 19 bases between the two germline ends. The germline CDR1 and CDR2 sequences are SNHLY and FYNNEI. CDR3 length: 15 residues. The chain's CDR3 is CASQKRRQGNEKLFF. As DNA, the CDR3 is TGTGCCAGTCAAAAACGGCGGCAGGGAAATGAAAAACTGTTTTTT.

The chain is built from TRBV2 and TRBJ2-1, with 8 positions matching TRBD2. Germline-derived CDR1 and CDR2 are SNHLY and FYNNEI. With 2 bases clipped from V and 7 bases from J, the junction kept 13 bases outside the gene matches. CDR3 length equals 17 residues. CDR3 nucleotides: TGTGCCAGCAGTGAAAGAGTACTAGCGGACCTGGGTAATGAGCAGTTCTTC. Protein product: CASSERVLADLGNEQFF.

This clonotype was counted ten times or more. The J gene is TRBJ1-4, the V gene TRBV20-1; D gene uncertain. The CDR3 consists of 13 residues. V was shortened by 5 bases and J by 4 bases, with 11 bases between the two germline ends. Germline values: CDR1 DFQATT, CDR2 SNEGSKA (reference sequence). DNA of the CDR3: TGCAGTGCTTCAACACCCCTTAATGAAAAACTGTTTTTT. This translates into CSASTPLNEKLFF.

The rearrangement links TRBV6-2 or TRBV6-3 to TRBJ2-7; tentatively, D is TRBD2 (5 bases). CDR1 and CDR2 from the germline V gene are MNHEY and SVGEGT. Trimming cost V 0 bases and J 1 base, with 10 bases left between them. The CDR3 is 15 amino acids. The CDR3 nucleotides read TGTGCCAGCAGTTACTCGGGGAGAGAGTCCTACGAGCAGTACTTC. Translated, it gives CASSYSGRESYEQYF.

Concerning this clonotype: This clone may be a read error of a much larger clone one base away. CDR3 sequence: CASSERGHHYEQYF. The CDR3 nucleotides are TGTGCCAGCAGTGAACGCGGACACCATTACGAGCAGTACTTC. The gene calls are TRBV12-3 or TRBV12-4 and TRBJ2-7, with D perhaps TRBD1 (5 bases). This CDR3 has 14 residues. V shed 5 bases and J shed 4 bases, with 15 bases lying between them.